The T cell receptor (beta chain) under discussion was sequenced for a study of Graves' ophthalmopathy and Graves' hyperthyroidism. CDR1 and CDR2 (germline): MNHEY, SMNVEV (reference sequence). Trimming pared 4 bases from V and 7 bases from J, leaving 14 bases between. The CDR3 totals 15 residues. Amplification of the TCR beta CDR3 regions used RNA transcripts (as template). HTBI-primed RT-PCR formed the first round, and a multiplex PCR formed the second. One entry per CDR3 protein, called by TCRdb with MiXCR from the multiplex PCR reads. The sample has hundreds of thousands of distinct CDR3 sequences, over 20% seen once. At least ten counts were recorded for this clonotype.

The source is a woman aged 18-29 years with stable Graves' hyperthyroidism. Some clones in this sample may be carry-over from other donors' samples. The chain combines TRBV27 with TRBJ1-6; a weak D match, TRBD1 (6 bases). The sequencing input was peripheral blood. The CDR3 reads CASSSLQGGNSPLHF. CDR3 nucleotide sequence: TGTGCCAGCAGTTCGCTACAGGGAGGGAATTCACCCCTCCACTTT.